The 30 T cell receptor beta chains reported below all come from one sample, sequenced in a study of T cell responses to AZD1222 COVID-19 vaccine. Using immunoSEQ multiplex PCR, the repertoire was profiled, and TCRdb retains in-frame clones only, with some absent. The sample carries around 120,000 clones, 80% to 95% recorded once. Sequencing was performed on peripheral blood, taken on day 0 of AZD1222 vaccination. The receptors stem from an adult in good health.

This rearrangement joins TRBV6-1 to TRBJ2-3, with D possibly being TRBD1 (6 bases). The CDR3 length is 18 residues. Germline loops: CDR1 MNHNS, CDR2 SASEGT. Deletions cut 3 bases from V and 0 bases from J, with 19 bases between. The CDR3, as DNA: TGTGCCAGCAGTGATCCAGGGGCCCCTGCCTTTAGCACAGATACGCAGTATTTT. Translated: CASSDPGAPAFSTDTQYF.

The J gene is TRBJ1-2, the V gene TRBV7-9; D gene uncertain. In germline, CDR1 is SEHNR, CDR2 FQNEAQ (reference sequence). Trimming took off 6 bases at V and 8 bases at J, with 10 bases between the two ends. The CDR3 runs to 11 residues. Here the CDR3 reads CASSLLWGYTF. Written as DNA, the CDR3 is TGTGCCAGCAGTCTTCTTTGGGGCTACACCTTC.

The chain is built from TRBV7-8 and TRBJ2-3; 14 bases agree with TRBD2. The V segment lost 8 bases and the J segment 4 bases; nucleotides outside the gene matches: 14. In germline, CDR1 is SGHVS, CDR2 FQNEAQ. This CDR3 is 18 amino acids long. This CDR3 is CASRPGRLAGGPSDTQYF. The CDR3 nucleotides read TGTGCCAGCCGACCGGGCAGACTAGCGGGGGGGCCATCAGATACGCAGTATTTT.

The rearrangement uses TRBV6-6 and TRBJ2-2; tentatively, D is TRBD2 (5 bases). The CDR3 is made up of 13 amino acids. The V gene's germline CDR1 is MNHNY and CDR2 SVGAGI (reference sequence). V lost 6 bases to trimming and J lost 4 bases, with 9 bases between them. The CDR3 region is CASSPTSTGELFF. The CDR3 DNA sequence: TGTGCCAGCAGCCCAACTAGCACCGGGGAGCTGTTTTTT.

The chain uses TRBV30 and TRBJ2-7; D gene ambiguous. CDR1 GTSNPN and CDR2 SVGIG come from the germline V gene (reference sequence). V shed 0 bases and J shed 3 bases, with 9 bases lying between them. This CDR3 has 13 amino acids. The CDR3 nucleotides are TGTGCCTGGAGTGTACAACAGAGCTACGAGCAGTACTTC. Encoded protein: CAWSVQQSYEQYF. Full variable domain (rest looked up from reference TRBV30 and TRBJ2-7): SQTIHQWPATLVQPVGSPLSLECTVEGTSNPNLYWYRQAAGRGLQLLFYSVGIGQISSEVPQNLSASRPQDRQFILSSKKLLLSDSGFYLCAWSVQQSYEQYFGPGTRLTVT.

The CDR3 DNA follows: TGTGCCAGTACCTCGACAGGAGGGTCCAAAAACATTCAGTACTTC. Residues: CASTSTGGSKNIQYF. The V gene is TRBV19, the J gene TRBJ2-4, with D perhaps TRBD1 or TRBD2 (6 bases each). Trimming took off 7 bases at V and 2 bases at J, with 15 bases between the two ends. In germline, CDR1 is LNHDA, CDR2 SQIVND (reference sequence). The CDR3 runs to 15 residues.

The V and J genes are TRBV5-4 and TRBJ2-3, with D perhaps matching TRBD1 (5 bases). The CDR3 runs 14 residues. Per germline, CDR1 SGHNT and CDR2 YYREEE (reference sequence). Trimming stripped 0 bases from V and 2 bases from J, with 7 bases between. CDR3 DNA sequence: TGTGCCAGCAGCTTGGGACAGAACACAGATACGCAGTATTTT. Translation: CASSLGQNTDTQYF.

The chain has TRBV20-1 and TRBJ1-2; D is ambiguous. Trimming shortened V by 4 bases and J by 8 bases, and 8 bases separated the two germline ends. CDR1 DFQATT and CDR2 SNEGSKA come from the germline V gene (reference sequence). CDR3 length equals 10 residues. The CDR3 coding sequence is TGCAGTGCTATGGGCTCAGGCTACACCTTC. Its translation: CSAMGSGYTF.

This chain links TRBV14 with TRBJ2-1, with 8 bases identical to TRBD2. The CDR3 consists of 16 residues. Germline trimming cut 1 base from V and 0 bases from J; bases unmatched to any gene: 2. The germline V gene has CDR1 SGHDN and CDR2 FVKESK. CDR3 region: CASSQAGGLSYNEQFF. CDR3 DNA sequence: TGTGCCAGCAGCCAAGCGGGGGGGCTCTCCTACAATGAGCAGTTCTTC.

The chain combines TRBV5-1 with TRBJ1-1, with 7 bases identical to TRBD1. This CDR3 region has 15 residues. The germline gives CDR1 SGHRS, CDR2 YFSETQ. The junction had 8 bases not matched to a gene; V was cut back by 4 bases and J by 2 bases. The CDR3 loop is CASSHWTGSNTEAFF. CDR3 in DNA: TGCGCCAGCAGCCACTGGACAGGCTCTAACACTGAAGCTTTCTTT.

This chain joins TRBV19 and TRBJ1-3; D perhaps matches TRBD1 (6 bases). The V end was cut by 3 bases, the J end by 3 bases, with 18 bases between. Germline CDR1 reads LNHDA; CDR2 reads SQIVND (reference sequence). The CDR3 is 17 amino acids. The CDR3 DNA is TGTGCCAGTAGTATTCCCTTCGGAGGGGGTTATGGAAACACCATATATTTT. Translating it yields CASSIPFGGGYGNTIYF.

This clone has only one observation. This specimen includes other DNA sequences encoding the same CDR3. The chain has TRBV6-5 and TRBJ2-5, with no clear D. Germline assignment: CDR1 MNHEY and CDR2 SVGAGI. The germline V and J ends were trimmed by 0 bases and 5 bases, with 4 bases remaining between them. The CDR3 length is 12 residues. The chain's CDR3 is CASSYSGETQYF. The CDR3 DNA follows: TGTGCCAGCAGTTACTCCGGGGAGACCCAGTACTTC.

V usage is TRBV30 and J usage is TRBJ1-2, with D possibly matching TRBD1 (6 bases). V was trimmed by 3 bases and J by 4 bases, leaving 6 bases between them. Germline lookup yields CDR1 GTSNPN and CDR2 SVGIG (reference sequence). The CDR3 consists of 11 residues. CDR3 in DNA: TGTGCCTGGAGCAGGGGCTATGGCTACACCTTC. It codes for CAWSRGYGYTF.

CDR3 sequence (DNA): TGTGCCAGCAGCTTAGCCCCCTATAGCCAAGAGACCCAGTACTTC. As protein: CASSLAPYSQETQYF. The V call is TRBV7-6, the J call TRBJ2-5; D is unclear. The ends were cut back, 0 bases at V and 1 base at J, with 9 bases in the middle. The CDR3 runs to 15 residues. Germline V lookup: CDR1 SGHVS, CDR2 FNYEAQ. Looking up the rest from reference TRBV7-6 and TRBJ2-5 gives the full variable domain: GAGVSQSPRYKVTKRGQDVALRCDPISGHVSLYWYRQALGQGPEFLTYFNYEAQQDKSGLPNDRFSAERPEGSISTLTIQRTEQRDSAMYRCASSLAPYSQETQYFGPGTRLLVL.

The chain links TRBV18 to TRBJ1-3; D unresolved. In germline, CDR1 is KGHSH, CDR2 LQKENI. The CDR3 spans 15 residues. V shed 3 bases and J shed 0 bases, with 9 bases lying between them. The CDR3 loop reads CASSPADTSGNTIYF. The CDR3 DNA reads as TGTGCCAGCTCACCGGCAGACACCTCTGGAAACACCATATATTTT.

Note on this clone: Compared with germline, one end of the junction differs, possibly owing to a read error. The CDR3 sequence is CASSHSLNTEAFF. Here the CDR3 DNA reads TGTGCCAGCAGTCACTCATTGAACACTGAAGCTTTCTTT. The chain has TRBV6-5 and TRBJ1-1, with D unresolved. There are 13 residues in the CDR3. The germline gives CDR1 MNHEY, CDR2 SVGAGI.

The chain joins TRBV2 to TRBJ1-1; the match to TRBD1 covers 8 bases. This CDR3 spans 15 amino acids. V gave up 5 bases and J gave up 0 bases; unmatched junction bases: 5. Germline V gene sequence: CDR1 SNHLY, CDR2 FYNNEI. The CDR3 region is CASSIPGQVNTEAFF. CDR3 DNA: TGTGCCAGCAGTATACCGGGACAGGTGAACACTGAAGCTTTCTTT.

This clone was picked up one time. The chain uses TRBV27 and TRBJ2-7; 8 bases align to TRBD2. Looked up from germline, CDR1 is MNHEY and CDR2 is SMNVEV (reference sequence). V dropped 2 bases and J dropped 2; count of bases not matched to a gene: 17. CDR3 size: 19 residues. The CDR3 bases are TGTGCCAGCAGTTTACCGCGGGGGGTCGTCGGGCGGGTCCCCTACGAGCAGTACTTC. It codes for CASSLPRGVVGRVPYEQYF.

The rearrangement joins TRBV27 to TRBJ1-5, with a tentative D call TRBD1 (5 bases). The CDR3 extends over 14 amino acids. Trimming stripped 2 bases from V and 6 bases from J, with 11 bases between. Germline values: CDR1 MNHEY, CDR2 SMNVEV (reference sequence). The CDR3 DNA is TGTGCCAGCAGTTTAGACTGGAGGGGTCAGCCCCAGCATTTT. This translates into CASSLDWRGQPQHF.

The chain joins TRBV7-2 to TRBJ1-5; D not resolved. V gave up 6 bases and J gave up 7 bases, with 13 bases separating them. Germline V gene data show CDR1 as SGHTA and CDR2 as FQGNSA. The CDR3 spans 13 residues. The DNA for the CDR3 is TGTGCCAGCAGTTACGGGCCGGACCAGCCCCAGCATTTT. Its protein is CASSYGPDQPQHF.

A single count supports this clone. The CDR3 nucleotides are TGTGCCAGCAACAGGGACGTCCCTCTCGAGCAGTACTTC. Amino acid sequence: CASNRDVPLEQYF. The chain links TRBV6-5 to TRBJ2-7, with D tentatively TRBD1 (6 bases). The CDR3 sequence is 13 residues long. With 7 bases removed from V and 6 bases from J, the gap between germline ends came to 16 bases. Germline loops: CDR1 MNHEY, CDR2 SVGAGI.

The chain employs TRBV27 and TRBJ2-7; D is uncertain. V gave up 6 bases and J gave up 3 bases, with 6 bases separating them. This CDR3 has 11 amino acids. CDR1 is MNHEY, CDR2 SMNVEV, per germline (reference sequence). The CDR3: CASRKLYEQYF. CDR3 nucleotides: TGTGCCAGCAGAAAACTCTACGAGCAGTACTTC.

This chain links TRBV28 with TRBJ2-1; D is undetermined. This CDR3 spans 15 amino acids. V dropped 6 bases and J dropped 0 bases, with 12 bases sitting between them. Germline V gene sequence: CDR1 MDHEN, CDR2 SYDVKM. The CDR3 DNA reads TGTGCCAGCAGCGGACCTTCGAGCTCCTACAATGAGCAGTTCTTC. As protein: CASSGPSSSYNEQFF. The variable domain in full, completed from reference TRBV28 and TRBJ2-1, reads DVKVTQSSRYLVKRTGEKVFLECVQDMDHENMFWYRQDPGLGLRLIYFSYDVKMKEKGDIPEGYSVSREKKERFSLILESASTNQTSMYLCASSGPSSSYNEQFFGPGTRLTVL.

The rearrangement joins TRBV2 to TRBJ2-3; tentatively, D is TRBD2 (5 bases). Germline lookup yields CDR1 SNHLY and CDR2 FYNNEI. The ends were cut back, 4 bases at V and 3 bases at J, with 5 bases in the middle. The CDR3 is made up of 12 amino acids. The CDR3 region is CASSGETDTQYF. DNA for the CDR3: TGTGCCAGCAGTGGGGAGACAGATACGCAGTATTTT.

This sequence joins TRBV28 and TRBJ2-3; D is unresolved. V was pared by 9 bases and J by 0 bases, with 16 bases between. The CDR3 totals 15 residues. The V gene's germline CDR1 is MDHEN and CDR2 SYDVKM. CDR3 nucleotide sequence: TGTGCCAGTCGAGGAAGATCCATTAGCACAGATACGCAGTATTTT. Translated, it gives CASRGRSISTDTQYF.

The gene calls are TRBV18 and TRBJ2-1; 7 positions match TRBD1. CDR3 length: 18 residues. V lost 3 bases to trimming and J lost 0 bases; unmatched junction nucleotides: 11. Per germline, CDR1 KGHSH and CDR2 LQKENI. CDR3 amino acids: CASSPLLPAGGSYNEQFF. CDR3 DNA: TGTGCCAGCTCACCGCTACTACCGGCAGGGGGCTCCTACAATGAGCAGTTCTTC.

The V gene is TRBV12-3 or TRBV12-4, the J gene TRBJ1-2; no clear D. V lost 2 bases and J 4 bases, leaving 8 bases between the germline ends. The CDR3 contains 13 residues. The CDR3 nucleotides read TGTGCCAGCAGTTTAAATAAGGTCTATGGCTACACCTTC. Protein product: CASSLNKVYGYTF.

On this clone itself: Additional DNA sequences in this sample encode the identical CDR3. The gene calls are TRBV19 and TRBJ1-1; 7 positions match TRBD1. This CDR3 contains 13 residues. V lost 3 bases and J lost 5; bases outside the gene matches: 3. Germline values: CDR1 LNHDA, CDR2 SQIVND (reference sequence). CDR3 nucleotide sequence: TGTGCCAGTAGTATCGACAGGGATACTGAAGCTTTCTTT. Translated, it gives CASSIDRDTEAFF.

The J gene is TRBJ2-1, the V gene TRBV25-1; TRBD1 agrees at 8 bases. The CDR3 contains 16 residues. J was trimmed by 4 bases and V by 4 bases; bases with no gene match: 9. CDR1 is MGHDK, CDR2 SYGVNS, per germline. CDR3 DNA: TGTGCCAGCAGTGGATTACAGGGGGTATCATACAATGAGCAGTTCTTC. Its protein product is CASSGLQGVSYNEQFF.

Only a few counts were recorded for this clone. J is TRBJ1-3 and V is TRBV7-8; D is possibly TRBD1 (5 bases). Germline values: CDR1 SGHVS, CDR2 FQNEAQ. V was pared by 5 bases and J by 3 bases, with 14 bases between. This CDR3 is built from 15 residues. CDR3 protein: CASSNPGKGGNTIYF. CDR3 DNA: TGTGCCAGCAGCAACCCAGGGAAAGGTGGAAACACCATATATTTT.